Presented here are 27 T cell receptor beta chains from one specimen sequenced in a study of cytomegalovirus exposure and HLA in healthy donors. In the PCR, 60 Vbeta and 13 Jbeta primers were used. TCRdb's copy holds only in-frame clones and misses some; the assay was immunoSEQ multiplex PCR. The data show about 190,000 clones, roughly four fifths seen once. The sequenced material came from PBMCs. The receptors were gathered from a man between 18 and 29 years old in good health and CMV-seronegative.

The chain combines TRBV28 with TRBJ1-1; TRBD1 matches at 8 bases. Germline V gives CDR1 MDHEN, CDR2 SYDVKM. The trim removed 8 bases at V and 6 bases at J, leaving 14 bases unmatched. The CDR3 length is 15 residues. For the CDR3, the DNA is TGTGCCAGCCATTCCCCTAGGACAGGGAAACCTGAAGCTTTCTTT. The encoded protein is CASHSPRTGKPEAFF.

This clone was seen just once. The chain carries TRBV5-5 and TRBJ1-4; D gene unclear. Trimming cost V 4 bases and J 7 bases, with 17 bases left between them. The germline V gene has CDR1 SGHKS and CDR2 YYEKEE (reference sequence). The CDR3 spans 15 residues. CDR3 region: CASSPGGNRGEKLFF. The CDR3 DNA reads TGTGCCAGCAGCCCCGGTGGTAACCGGGGTGAAAAACTGTTTTTT. The complete variable domain, with remaining parts taken from reference TRBV5-5 and TRBJ1-4, reads DAGVTQSPTHLIKTRGQQVTLRCSPISGHKSVSWYQQVLGQGPQFIFQYYEKEERGRGNFPDRFSARQFPNYSSELNVNALLLGDSALYLCASSPGGNRGEKLFFGSGTQLSVL.

The rearrangement links TRBV7-6 to TRBJ2-1, with D maybe TRBD2 (5 bases). Germline V gives CDR1 SGHVS, CDR2 FNYEAQ. The CDR3 is made up of 11 amino acids. Trimming cost V 5 bases and J 15 bases, with 14 bases left between them. The CDR3 DNA reads TGTGCCAGCAGCCAGTCCGCGGGTCTGTTCTTC. It yields the protein CASSQSAGLFF. Complete variable domain (other parts from reference TRBV7-6 and TRBJ2-1): GAGVSQSPRYKVTKRGQDVALRCDPISGHVSLYWYRQALGQGPEFLTYFNYEAQQDKSGLPNDRFSAERPEGSISTLTIQRTEQRDSAMYRCASSQSAGLFFGPGTRLTVL.

The chain links TRBV5-1 to TRBJ2-7; 10 positions match TRBD1. This CDR3 is built from 15 residues. V shed 0 bases and J 5 bases; nucleotides not matched to a gene: 5. Looked up from germline, CDR1 is SGHRS and CDR2 is YFSETQ. The CDR3 coding sequence is TGCGCCAGCAGCTTGGAGGGACAGGGGACCGACGAGCAGTACTTC. Translation gives CASSLEGQGTDEQYF.

The chain is built from TRBV18 and TRBJ1-2, with D maybe TRBD1 (5 bases). V shed 5 bases and J shed 3 bases, with 16 bases lying between them. CDR3 length equals 15 residues. In germline, CDR1 is KGHSH, CDR2 LQKENI. The CDR3 DNA is TGTGCCAGCTCAACCGGGGGGAGTTGGGACTATGGCTACACCTTC. Translation gives CASSTGGSWDYGYTF.

The chain carries TRBV10-3 and TRBJ2-3; a possible D gene is TRBD1 (6 bases). Germline V gives CDR1 ENHRY, CDR2 SYGVKD. The CDR3 runs to 16 residues. Trimming stripped 2 bases from V and 2 bases from J, with 14 bases between. CDR3 loop: CAISETGRAYTDTQYF. The CDR3, as DNA: TGTGCCATCAGTGAGACAGGGCGGGCATACACAGATACGCAGTATTTT.

The rearrangement links TRBV28 to TRBJ2-4; TRBD2 might be the D (6 bases). This CDR3 has 15 amino acids. Trimming took off 4 bases at V and 6 bases at J, with 16 bases between the two ends. Germline V gene sequence: CDR1 MDHEN, CDR2 SYDVKM. In DNA, the CDR3 is TGTGCCAGCAGTTCTGGGGGGACTCGGCCAAACATTCAGTACTTC. The encoded protein is CASSSGGTRPNIQYF. Drawing the rest from reference TRBV28 and TRBJ2-4, the complete variable domain is DVKVTQSSRYLVKRTGEKVFLECVQDMDHENMFWYRQDPGLGLRLIYFSYDVKMKEKGDIPEGYSVSREKKERFSLILESASTNQTSMYLCASSSGGTRPNIQYFGAGTRLSVL.

The V and J genes are TRBV6-5 and TRBJ2-5; no clear D. Trimming shortened V by 6 bases and J by 1 base, and 9 bases separated the two germline ends. The CDR3 sequence is 13 residues long. CDR1 is MNHEY and CDR2 is SVGAGI in the germline V gene. The CDR3 DNA is TGTGCCAGCAGCCGACATAGCCAAGAGACCCAGTACTTC. This codes for CASSRHSQETQYF.

This clone has only a few counts. The chain has TRBV5-4 and TRBJ2-7; 8 bases are a match to TRBD2. The CDR3 is 17 residues long. Germline loops: CDR1 SGHNT, CDR2 YYREEE (reference sequence). The V and J ends lost 4 bases and 6 bases, in that order; junction bases with no gene match: 18. The chain's CDR3 is CASSLQLAGTSSAEQYF. CDR3 nucleotides: TGTGCCAGCAGCCTACAACTCGCCGGGACTAGTTCGGCCGAGCAGTACTTC. Based on the CDR3 plus reference TRBV5-4 and TRBJ2-7, the full variable domain is ETGVTQSPTHLIKTRGQQVTLRCSSQSGHNTVSWYQQALGQGPQFIFQYYREEENGRGNFPPRFSGLQFPNYSSELNVNALELDDSALYLCASSLQLAGTSSAEQYFGPGTRLTVT.

V is TRBV5-1 and J is TRBJ1-1; 12 nucleotides align to TRBD1. The V gene's germline CDR1 is SGHRS and CDR2 YFSETQ. This CDR3 has 16 amino acids. Losses at the gene ends were 0 bases for V and 5 bases for J; bases not matched to a gene: 5. The CDR3: CASSLAGQGAVTEAFF. The CDR3, as DNA: TGCGCCAGCAGCTTGGCGGGACAGGGGGCTGTGACTGAAGCTTTCTTT.

This rearrangement joins TRBV18 to TRBJ1-6; perhaps TRBD1 as D (6 bases). V lost 6 bases and J 5 bases, leaving 11 bases between the germline ends. The CDR3 spans 14 residues. Germline V gives CDR1 KGHSH, CDR2 LQKENI. This CDR3 is CASSPGQNNSPLHF. The CDR3 DNA reads as TGTGCCAGCTCCCCAGGACAGAATAATTCACCCCTCCACTTT.

The gene calls are TRBV29-1 and TRBJ2-4, with D possibly being TRBD1 (7 bases). Trimming took 4 bases from V and 7 from J, leaving 17 bases between them. The CDR3 sequence is 14 residues long. CDR1 is SQVTM, CDR2 ANQGSEA, per germline. The CDR3 region has the DNA TGCAGCGTTGGAACAGGGGAGGCTGGGAACATTCAGTACTTC. Translated: CSVGTGEAGNIQYF.

This clone was detected a few times. The chain's CDR3 is CASSFMTAASNQPQHF. In DNA, the CDR3 is TGTGCCAGCAGCTTCATGACAGCCGCAAGCAATCAGCCCCAGCATTTT. This chain uses TRBV7-8 with TRBJ1-5; perhaps TRBD1 as D (5 bases). This CDR3 comprises 16 residues. V was pared by 3 bases and J by 1 base, with 13 bases between. Germline V gene lookup returns CDR1 SGHVS and CDR2 FQNEAQ.

Notes on this clone: This sample includes further DNA sequences coding for the same CDR3. V gene TRBV19 combines with J gene TRBJ2-7, with 11 bases aligning to TRBD2. CDR1 is LNHDA, CDR2 SQIVND, per germline (reference sequence). The CDR3 length is 14 residues. With 3 bases clipped from V and 3 bases from J, the junction kept 1 base outside the gene matches. CDR3 sequence (DNA): TGTGCCAGTAGTATCGGGACTAGCGGCTACGAGCAGTACTTC. This sequence encodes CASSIGTSGYEQYF.

The V and J genes are TRBV4-3 and TRBJ2-3; 8 nucleotides agree with TRBD2. This CDR3 comprises 16 residues. Germline V gene lookup returns CDR1 LGHNA and CDR2 YSLEER. The V and J ends lost 0 bases and 5 bases, in that order; junction bases with no gene match: 7. CDR3 protein: CASSQETSVKVDTQYF. The CDR3 region has the DNA TGCGCCAGCAGCCAAGAGACTAGCGTGAAGGTAGATACGCAGTATTTT.

This rearrangement joins TRBV4-3 to TRBJ2-7, with 16 bases that match TRBD2. CDR3 length equals 18 residues. V trimming: 3 bases; J trimming: 1 base; junction bases outside the gene matches: 6. Per the germline V gene, CDR1 is LGHNA and CDR2 is YSLEER. The CDR3 bases are TGCGCCAGCAGCCAGGGACTAGCGGGAGGGCCGAGATCCTACGAGCAGTACTTC. Translation gives CASSQGLAGGPRSYEQYF.

The chain has TRBV6-1 and TRBJ1-2, with a weak D call TRBD1 (5 bases). CDR3 length equals 16 residues. The germline V gene encodes CDR1 MNHNS and CDR2 SASEGT. The V end lost 3 bases, the J end lost 4 bases, and 18 bases lay between the germline ends. The DNA of the CDR3 is TGTGCCAGCAGTGAGGCGGGGGTTCAGAAATTCTATGGCTACACCTTC. The encoded protein is CASSEAGVQKFYGYTF.

The rearrangement joins TRBV6-5 to TRBJ1-5; D is possibly TRBD1 (6 bases). Looked up from germline, CDR1 is MNHEY and CDR2 is SVGAGI. Trimming removed 2 bases from V and 7 bases from J, with 15 bases in between. The CDR3 extends over 15 amino acids. Here the CDR3 reads CASSYEGRGRQPQHF. The CDR3 bases are TGTGCCAGCAGTTACGAGGGCAGGGGAAGACAGCCCCAGCATTTT.

This clone has a single count. The chain couples TRBV29-1 to TRBJ1-1; tentatively, D is TRBD1 (5 bases). This CDR3 is 14 amino acids long. Germline loops: CDR1 SQVTM, CDR2 ANQGSEA. V lost 2 bases and J 0 bases, leaving 10 bases between the germline ends. The CDR3 loop is CSVEPAGMNTEAFF. CDR3 sequence (DNA): TGCAGCGTTGAACCAGCAGGGATGAACACTGAAGCTTTCTTT.

About this clone: At one boundary the junction diverges from the germline segment, which might be a read error. J is TRBJ1-1 and V is TRBV7-7, with D perhaps TRBD1 (5 bases). The CDR3 sequence is 13 residues long. The germline V gene encodes CDR1 SSHAT and CDR2 FNYEAQ (reference sequence). The CDR3 is CASSLGANTEAFF. For the CDR3, the DNA is TGTGCTAGCAGCTTAGGGGCGAACACTGAAGCTTTCTTT.

The chain's CDR3 is CASSLPGRDNSPLHF. Here the CDR3 DNA reads TGTGCCAGCTCCCTACCAGGGCGCGATAATTCACCCCTCCACTTT. V gene TRBV6-6 combines with J gene TRBJ1-6; D possibly corresponds to TRBD1 (5 bases). The V gene's germline CDR1 is MNHNY and CDR2 SVGAGI (reference sequence). The CDR3 has 15 residues. Trimming took off 8 bases at V and 5 bases at J, with 16 bases between the two ends.

This chain connects TRBV11-3 to TRBJ1-3; possibly TRBD1 for D (5 bases). V lost 0 bases to trimming and J lost 4 bases, with 22 bases between them. This CDR3 contains 19 residues. Germline CDR1 SGHNT, CDR2 YENEEA. CDR3 loop: CASSLDLGGDGTPGNTIYF. The CDR3 DNA reads TGTGCCAGCAGCTTAGATCTCGGGGGGGATGGGACCCCGGGAAACACCATATATTTT.

The chain links TRBV6-5 to TRBJ2-5; tentatively, D is TRBD1 (5 bases). Gene TRBJ2-7 matches the end of the DNA better, so the J call may be wrong. Germline V gene data show CDR1 as MNHEY and CDR2 as SVGAGI. CDR3 size: 15 residues. CDR3 amino acids: CASRTMTEMDYEQYF. CDR3 nucleotide sequence: TGTGCCAGCAGAACGATGACAGAAATGGACTACGAGCAGTACTTC.

The chain uses TRBV5-5 and TRBJ2-4; D perhaps matches TRBD1 (5 bases). This CDR3 region has 13 residues. The germline V gene has CDR1 SGHKS and CDR2 YYEKEE (reference sequence). Between the trimmed V and J ends, which lost 3 bases and 9 bases, there was a span of 13 bases. The CDR3 protein is CASSSSGAGIQYF. DNA of the CDR3: TGTGCCAGCAGCTCCTCTGGGGCAGGCATTCAGTACTTC.

This chain connects TRBV5-1 to TRBJ1-3, with D possibly being TRBD1 (5 bases). This CDR3 spans 15 amino acids. CDR1 is SGHRS and CDR2 is YFSETQ in the germline V gene. V shed 0 bases and J shed 0 bases, with 7 bases lying between them. The CDR3 sequence: CASSLGRASGNTIYF. For the CDR3, the DNA is TGCGCCAGCAGCTTGGGCAGGGCCTCTGGAAACACCATATATTTT.

V and J are TRBV2 and TRBJ2-7; tentatively, D is TRBD1 (5 bases). Trimming removed 4 bases at V and 7 bases at J, with 5 bases between. The germline CDR1 and CDR2 sequences are SNHLY and FYNNEI. The CDR3 has 10 residues. In nucleotides, the CDR3 is TGTGCCAGCAGTGGGACAGAGCAGTACTTC. Its protein is CASSGTEQYF.

The chain combines TRBV9 with TRBJ1-2; the D gene is possibly TRBD1 (5 bases). V lost 0 bases, J lost 3 bases, and 18 bases lay in between. Germline lookup yields CDR1 SGDLS and CDR2 YYNGEE. The CDR3 is 17 amino acids. The CDR3 region is CASSVGESGRAHYGYTF. The CDR3 nucleotides are TGTGCCAGCAGCGTAGGTGAATCCGGCAGGGCCCACTATGGCTACACCTTC.